The subject of this entry is one T cell receptor (beta chain). Its antigen is unidentified. This record comes from a study of blood T cells in healthy people across ages. Study-wide findings and caveats: With donor CMV status unknown, expanded clonotype changes were possibly confounded.

This CDR3 spans 18 amino acids. V trimming: 4 bases; J trimming: 2 bases; junction bases outside the gene matches: 7. Then a second PCR, running roughly 6 to 11 cycles, was carried out with a sample-barcoded 5' primer and a J-beta primer mix. A tag from a template-switch adaptor with 12 random nucleotides marked each cDNA molecule. In TCRdb, the 5' RACE reads were re-called with MiXCR into one record per CDR3 protein. The repertoire has 700,000 to 900,000 distinct CDR3 sequences, around half of them found once; the top ten carry under 50%. The sequence came from a man older than 75 in good health. The sample comprised blood. This rearrangement joins TRBV12-3 or TRBV12-4 to TRBJ2-1; 14 nucleotides agree with TRBD2. CDR3 amino acids: CASSSQRLAGGPYNEQFF. The CDR3 DNA reads as TGTGCCAGCAGTTCCCAAAGACTAGCGGGAGGGCCCTACAATGAGCAGTTCTTC.